This TCR beta chain was identified in a study of blood T cells in healthy people across ages. Every sample gave at least 5 micrograms of total RNA when it was extracted. The germline V gene encodes CDR1 SEHNR and CDR2 FQNEAQ (reference sequence). CDR3 length equals 17 residues. The J segment lost 11 bases and the V segment lost 4 bases, leaving 14 bases of the junction unmatched. A sample-barcoded 5' primer and a J-beta primer mix were used in a second PCR of roughly 7 to 11 cycles. All cDNA molecules were each tagged by a template-switch adaptor with 12 random nucleotides. TCRdb re-called the 5' RACE reads through MiXCR, storing one row per CDR3 protein. Of about 1.6 million distinct CDR3 sequences listed, around 36% are singletons.

The sequence was collected from a woman in her 30s in good health. Sequenced material: blood. The J gene is TRBJ2-1, the V gene TRBV7-9; 13 nucleotides agree with TRBD2. The CDR3 here is CASSSGLAGVGLNKQFF. The CDR3 DNA sequence: TGTGCCAGCAGCTCCGGACTAGCGGGAGTAGGCTTGAATAAGCAGTTCTTC. The full variable domain, rest sourced from reference TRBV7-9 and TRBJ2-1, is DTGVSQNPRHKITKRGQNVTFRCDPISEHNRLYWYRQTLGQGPEFLTYFQNEAQLEKSRLLSDRFSAERPKGSFSTLEIQRTEQGDSAMYLCASSSGLAGVGLNKQFFGPGTRLTVL.